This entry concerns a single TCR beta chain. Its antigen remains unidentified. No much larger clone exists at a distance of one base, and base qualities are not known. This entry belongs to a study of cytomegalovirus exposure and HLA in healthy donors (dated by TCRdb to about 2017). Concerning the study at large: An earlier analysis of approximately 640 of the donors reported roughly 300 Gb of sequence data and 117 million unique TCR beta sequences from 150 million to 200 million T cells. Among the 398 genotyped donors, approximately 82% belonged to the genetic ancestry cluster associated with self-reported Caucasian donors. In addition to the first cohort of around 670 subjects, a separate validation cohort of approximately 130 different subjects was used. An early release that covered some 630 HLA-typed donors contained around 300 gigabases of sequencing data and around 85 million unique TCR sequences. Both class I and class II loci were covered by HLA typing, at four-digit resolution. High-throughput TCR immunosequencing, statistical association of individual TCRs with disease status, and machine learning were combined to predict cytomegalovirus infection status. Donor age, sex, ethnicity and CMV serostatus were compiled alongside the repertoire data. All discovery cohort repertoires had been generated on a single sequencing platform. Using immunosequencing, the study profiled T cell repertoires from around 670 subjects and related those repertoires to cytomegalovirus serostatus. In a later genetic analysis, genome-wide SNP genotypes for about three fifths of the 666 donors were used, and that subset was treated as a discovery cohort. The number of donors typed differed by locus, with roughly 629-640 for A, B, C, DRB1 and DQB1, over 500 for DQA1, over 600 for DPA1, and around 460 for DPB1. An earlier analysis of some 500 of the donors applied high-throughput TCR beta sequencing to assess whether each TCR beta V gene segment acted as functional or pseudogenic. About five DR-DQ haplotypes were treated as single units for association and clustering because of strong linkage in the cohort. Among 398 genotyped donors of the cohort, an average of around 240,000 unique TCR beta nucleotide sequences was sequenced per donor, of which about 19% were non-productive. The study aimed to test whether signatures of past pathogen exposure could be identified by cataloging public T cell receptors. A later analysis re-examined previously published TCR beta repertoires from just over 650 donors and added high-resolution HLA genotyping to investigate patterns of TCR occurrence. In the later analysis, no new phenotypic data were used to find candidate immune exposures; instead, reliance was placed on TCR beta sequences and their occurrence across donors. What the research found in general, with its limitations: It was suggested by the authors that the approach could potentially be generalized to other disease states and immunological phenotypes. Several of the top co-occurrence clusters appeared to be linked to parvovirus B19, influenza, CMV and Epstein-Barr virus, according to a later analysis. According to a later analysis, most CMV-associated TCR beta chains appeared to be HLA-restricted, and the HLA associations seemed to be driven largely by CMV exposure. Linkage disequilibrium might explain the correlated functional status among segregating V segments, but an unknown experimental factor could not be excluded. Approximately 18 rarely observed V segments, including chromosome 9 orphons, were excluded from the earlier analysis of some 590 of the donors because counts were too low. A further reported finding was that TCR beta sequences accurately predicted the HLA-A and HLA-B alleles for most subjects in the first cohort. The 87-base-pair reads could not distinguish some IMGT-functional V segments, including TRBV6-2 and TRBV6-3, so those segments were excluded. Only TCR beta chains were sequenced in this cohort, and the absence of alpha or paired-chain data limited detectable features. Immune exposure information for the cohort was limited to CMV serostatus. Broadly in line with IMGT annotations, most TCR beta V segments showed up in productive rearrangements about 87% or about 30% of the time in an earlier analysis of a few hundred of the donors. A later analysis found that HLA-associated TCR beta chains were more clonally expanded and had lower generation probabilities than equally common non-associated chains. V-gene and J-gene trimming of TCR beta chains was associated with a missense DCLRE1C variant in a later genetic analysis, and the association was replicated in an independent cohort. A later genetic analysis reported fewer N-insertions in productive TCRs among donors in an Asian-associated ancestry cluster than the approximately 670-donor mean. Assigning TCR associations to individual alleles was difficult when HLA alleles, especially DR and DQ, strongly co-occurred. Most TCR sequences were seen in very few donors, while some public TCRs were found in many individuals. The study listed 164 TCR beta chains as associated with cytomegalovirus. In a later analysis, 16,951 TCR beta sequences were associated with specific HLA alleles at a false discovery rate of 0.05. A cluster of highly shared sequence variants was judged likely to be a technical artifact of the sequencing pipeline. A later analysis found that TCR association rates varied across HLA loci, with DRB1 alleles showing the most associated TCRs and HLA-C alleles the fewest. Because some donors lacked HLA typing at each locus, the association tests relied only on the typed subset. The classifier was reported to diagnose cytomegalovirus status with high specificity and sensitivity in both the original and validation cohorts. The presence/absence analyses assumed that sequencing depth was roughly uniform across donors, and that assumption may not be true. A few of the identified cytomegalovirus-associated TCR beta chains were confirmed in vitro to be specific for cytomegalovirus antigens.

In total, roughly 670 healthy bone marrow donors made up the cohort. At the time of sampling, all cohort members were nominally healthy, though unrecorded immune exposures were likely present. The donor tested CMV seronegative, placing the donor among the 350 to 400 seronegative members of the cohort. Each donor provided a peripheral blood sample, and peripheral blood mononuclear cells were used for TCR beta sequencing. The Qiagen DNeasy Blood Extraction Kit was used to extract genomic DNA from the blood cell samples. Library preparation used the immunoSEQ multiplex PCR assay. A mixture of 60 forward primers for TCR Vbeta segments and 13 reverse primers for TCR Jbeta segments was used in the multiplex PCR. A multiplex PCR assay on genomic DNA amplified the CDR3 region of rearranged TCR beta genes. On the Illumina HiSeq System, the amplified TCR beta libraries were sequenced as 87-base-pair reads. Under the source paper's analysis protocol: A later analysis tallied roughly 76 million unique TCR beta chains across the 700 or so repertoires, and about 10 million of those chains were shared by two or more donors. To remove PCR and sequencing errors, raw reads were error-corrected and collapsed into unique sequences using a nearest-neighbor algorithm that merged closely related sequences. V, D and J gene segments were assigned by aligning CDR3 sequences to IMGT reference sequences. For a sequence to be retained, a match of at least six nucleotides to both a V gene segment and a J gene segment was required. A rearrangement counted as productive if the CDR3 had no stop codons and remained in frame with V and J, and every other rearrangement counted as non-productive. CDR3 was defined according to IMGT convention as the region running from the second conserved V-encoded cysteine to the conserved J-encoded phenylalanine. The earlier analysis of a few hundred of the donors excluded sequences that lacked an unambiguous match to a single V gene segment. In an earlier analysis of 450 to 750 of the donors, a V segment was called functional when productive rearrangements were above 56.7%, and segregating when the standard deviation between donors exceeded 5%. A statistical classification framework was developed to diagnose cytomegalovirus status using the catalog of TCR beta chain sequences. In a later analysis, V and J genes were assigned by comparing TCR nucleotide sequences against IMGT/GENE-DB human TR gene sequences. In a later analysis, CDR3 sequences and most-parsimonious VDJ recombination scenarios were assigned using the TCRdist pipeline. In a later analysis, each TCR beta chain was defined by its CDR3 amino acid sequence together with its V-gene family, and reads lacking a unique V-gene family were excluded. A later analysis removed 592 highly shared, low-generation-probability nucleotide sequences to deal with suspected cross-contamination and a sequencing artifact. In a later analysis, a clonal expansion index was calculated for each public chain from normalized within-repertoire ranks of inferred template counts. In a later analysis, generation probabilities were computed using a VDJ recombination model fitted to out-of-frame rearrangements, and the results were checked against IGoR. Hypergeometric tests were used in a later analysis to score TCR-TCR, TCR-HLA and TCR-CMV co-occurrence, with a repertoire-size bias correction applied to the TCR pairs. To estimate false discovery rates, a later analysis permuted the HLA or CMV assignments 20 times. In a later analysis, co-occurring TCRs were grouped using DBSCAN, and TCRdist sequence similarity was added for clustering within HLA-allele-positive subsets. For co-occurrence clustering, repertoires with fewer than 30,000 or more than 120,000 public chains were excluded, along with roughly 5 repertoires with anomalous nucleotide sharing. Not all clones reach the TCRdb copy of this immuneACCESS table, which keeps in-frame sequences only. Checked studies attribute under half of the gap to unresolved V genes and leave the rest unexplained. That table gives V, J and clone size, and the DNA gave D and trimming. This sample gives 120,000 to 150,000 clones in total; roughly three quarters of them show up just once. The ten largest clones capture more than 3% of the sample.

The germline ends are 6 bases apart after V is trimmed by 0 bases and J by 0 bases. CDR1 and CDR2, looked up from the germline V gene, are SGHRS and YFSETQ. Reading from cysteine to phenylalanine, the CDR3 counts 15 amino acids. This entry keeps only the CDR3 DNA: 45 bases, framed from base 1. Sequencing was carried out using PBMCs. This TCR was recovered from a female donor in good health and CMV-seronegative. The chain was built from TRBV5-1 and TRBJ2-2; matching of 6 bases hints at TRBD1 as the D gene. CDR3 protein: CASSLDRANTGELFF. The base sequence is TGCGCCAGCAGCTTGGACAGGGCGAACACCGGGGAGCTGTTTTTT. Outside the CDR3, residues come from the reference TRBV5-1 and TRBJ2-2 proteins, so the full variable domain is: KAGVTQTPRYLIKTRGQQVTLSCSPISGHRSVSWYQQTPGQGLQFLFEYFSETQRNKGNFPGRFSGRQFSNSRSEMNVSTLELGDSALYLCASSLDRANTGELFFGEGSRLTVL.